Listed below are T cell receptor beta chains from one sample, sequenced in a study of T cells expressing NK-cell markers. Using the 5' RACE reads, TCRdb records one entry per CDR3 protein without DNA. In total, the table holds approximately 460,000 distinct CDR3 sequences. The material sequenced was blood T cells: a sorted CD56 or NKG2C T cell subset, CD4+ or CD8+ T cells, or bulk PBMC T cells (not recorded which). All receptors come from a woman between 18 and 69 years old in good health. The CDR3 runs from the conserved cysteine through the conserved F or W.

j_gene: TRBJ2-3
len: 17
v_gene: TRBV7-9
CDR3aa: CASSLPPSGSSTDTQYF

j_gene: TRBJ2-4
len: 14
v_gene: TRBV5-4
CDR3aa: CASSLGGGDNIQYF

j_gene: TRBJ2-1
len: 13
v_gene: TRBV14
CDR3aa: CASSKEYHNEQFF

j_gene: TRBJ1-6
len: 15
v_gene: TRBV7-2
CDR3aa: CASSLRGNRNSPLHF

j_gene: TRBJ2-4
len: 16
v_gene: TRBV27
CDR3aa: CASSVSSNPTKNIQYF

j_gene: TRBJ1-4
len: 14
v_gene: TRBV30
CDR3aa: CAWSGIRLKGRLFF

j_gene: TRBJ2-6
len: 16
v_gene: TRBV7-3
CDR3aa: CASSLPGTSGANVLTF

j_gene: TRBJ2-3
len: 15
v_gene: TRBV7-9
CDR3aa: CASSLVGPGTDTQYF

j_gene: TRBJ2-1
len: 17
v_gene: TRBV20-1
CDR3aa: CSATDPQLTSSYNEQFF

j_gene: TRBJ1-4
len: 14
v_gene: TRBV20-1
CDR3aa: CSGESRAGNEKLFF

j_gene: TRBJ2-7
len: 14
v_gene: TRBV7-7
CDR3aa: CASSRETVTYEQYF

j_gene: TRBJ2-5
len: 14
v_gene: TRBV20-1
CDR3aa: CSANRQFTLETQYF

j_gene: TRBJ2-5
len: 15
v_gene: TRBV7-9
CDR3aa: CASSLAAMYQETQYF

j_gene: TRBJ2-3
len: 13
v_gene: TRBV5-1
CDR3aa: CASKSSSTDTQYF

j_gene: TRBJ2-1
len: 13
v_gene: TRBV29-1
CDR3aa: CSVRDSHYNEQFF

j_gene: TRBJ2-3
len: 12
v_gene: TRBV6-5
CDR3aa: CASRGPADTQYF

j_gene: TRBJ2-1
len: 20
v_gene: TRBV20-1
CDR3aa: CSARDHSPGLAGFPPNEQFF

j_gene: TRBJ1-6
len: 13
v_gene: TRBV12-3/TRBV12-4
CDR3aa: CASSRVPGSPLHF

j_gene: TRBJ2-5
len: 13
v_gene: TRBV24-1
CDR3aa: CATSEGRLMTQYF

j_gene: TRBJ2-3
len: 14
v_gene: TRBV2
CDR3aa: CANSRGGSTDTQYF

j_gene: TRBJ2-2
len: 14
v_gene: TRBV12-3/TRBV12-4
CDR3aa: CASRGWQNTGELFF

j_gene: TRBJ1-3
len: 15
v_gene: TRBV4-3
CDR3aa: CASSQDSRGGNTIYF

j_gene: TRBJ2-3
len: 16
v_gene: TRBV3-1
CDR3aa: CASSQDRTSGPDTQYF

j_gene: TRBJ1-5
len: 15
v_gene: TRBV20-1
CDR3aa: CSARERQGGNQPQHF

j_gene: TRBJ2-3
len: 15
v_gene: TRBV24-1
CDR3aa: CATSDLGGSTDTQYF

j_gene: TRBJ2-3
len: 16
v_gene: TRBV7-3
CDR3aa: CASSPPGGGTADTQYF

j_gene: TRBJ2-4
len: 14
v_gene: TRBV18
CDR3aa: CASSPAGHGNIQYF

j_gene: TRBJ2-5
len: 14
v_gene: TRBV5-1
CDR3aa: CASSSPRGQETQYF

j_gene: TRBJ2-1
len: 15
v_gene: TRBV7-2
CDR3aa: CASSRNRTSVNEQFF

j_gene: TRBJ2-5
len: 16
v_gene: TRBV27
CDR3aa: CASSTYREGVGETQYF

j_gene: TRBJ2-1
len: 16
v_gene: TRBV3-1
CDR3aa: CASSRFRGGPYNEQFF

j_gene: TRBJ2-2
len: 14
v_gene: TRBV3-1
CDR3aa: CASSQVQPTGELFF

j_gene: TRBJ2-7
len: 15
v_gene: TRBV3-1
CDR3aa: CASSQGLAGGYEQYF

j_gene: TRBJ1-5
len: 13
v_gene: TRBV12-3/TRBV12-4
CDR3aa: CASSWTGTGREHF

j_gene: TRBJ2-1
len: 16
v_gene: TRBV5-5
CDR3aa: CASSLSETLTYNEQFF

j_gene: TRBJ1-2
len: 13
v_gene: TRBV12-3/TRBV12-4
CDR3aa: CASSTSGNYGYTF

j_gene: TRBJ2-7
len: 13
v_gene: TRBV20-1
CDR3aa: CSANSGEPYEQYF

j_gene: TRBJ1-1
len: 14
v_gene: TRBV10-3
CDR3aa: CATGGDRANTEAFF

j_gene: TRBJ2-3
len: 15
v_gene: TRBV4-2
CDR3aa: CASSPRDISTDTQYF

j_gene: TRBJ2-5
len: 19
v_gene: TRBV10-3
CDR3aa: CAISEAPFGSGGEQETQYF

j_gene: TRBJ2-2
len: 15
v_gene: TRBV5-1
CDR3aa: CASSNGQGATGELFF

j_gene: TRBJ2-2
len: 16
v_gene: TRBV11-2
CDR3aa: CASSYNLAANTGELFF

j_gene: TRBJ2-1
len: 15
v_gene: TRBV12-3/TRBV12-4
CDR3aa: CASSTGTSRSDEQFF

j_gene: TRBJ1-5
len: 13
v_gene: TRBV20-1
CDR3aa: CSAIGRINQPQHF

j_gene: TRBJ1-2
len: 15
v_gene: TRBV7-9
CDR3aa: CASSPLQGEIYGYTF

j_gene: TRBJ1-1
len: 15
v_gene: TRBV11-2
CDR3aa: CASSLGAVMNTEAFF

j_gene: TRBJ1-1
len: 14
v_gene: TRBV12-3/TRBV12-4
CDR3aa: CASNPAGQASEAFF

j_gene: TRBJ1-2
len: 14
v_gene: TRBV7-2
CDR3aa: CASSLAPRGNGYTF

j_gene: TRBJ2-5
len: 15
v_gene: TRBV28
CDR3aa: CASSPTSGSGETQYF

j_gene: TRBJ1-1
len: 15
v_gene: TRBV19
CDR3aa: CASSIRTTIATEAFF

j_gene: TRBJ2-1
len: 16
v_gene: TRBV24-1
CDR3aa: CATSEDSGRALGEQFF

j_gene: TRBJ1-1
len: 19
v_gene: TRBV19
CDR3aa: CASSSFIMGRQGVGTEAFF

j_gene: TRBJ1-2
len: 15
v_gene: TRBV7-2
CDR3aa: CSSSLVGEGHYGYTF

j_gene: TRBJ2-4
len: 16
v_gene: TRBV9
CDR3aa: CASSSPARGGENIQYF

j_gene: TRBJ2-2
len: 16
v_gene: TRBV5-4
CDR3aa: CASSSGLAGYTGELFF

j_gene: TRBJ1-5
len: 15
v_gene: TRBV27
CDR3aa: CASSLTGPGGQPQHF

j_gene: TRBJ2-3
len: 16
v_gene: TRBV5-6
CDR3aa: CASSLDGSGGTDTQYF

j_gene: TRBJ1-2
len: 13
v_gene: TRBV6-1
CDR3aa: CASSPRQVYGYTF

j_gene: TRBJ2-4
len: 18
v_gene: TRBV13
CDR3aa: CASSPRAGWNVAKNIQYF

j_gene: TRBJ1-3
len: 15
v_gene: TRBV6-5
CDR3aa: CASSYSTPPGNTIYF